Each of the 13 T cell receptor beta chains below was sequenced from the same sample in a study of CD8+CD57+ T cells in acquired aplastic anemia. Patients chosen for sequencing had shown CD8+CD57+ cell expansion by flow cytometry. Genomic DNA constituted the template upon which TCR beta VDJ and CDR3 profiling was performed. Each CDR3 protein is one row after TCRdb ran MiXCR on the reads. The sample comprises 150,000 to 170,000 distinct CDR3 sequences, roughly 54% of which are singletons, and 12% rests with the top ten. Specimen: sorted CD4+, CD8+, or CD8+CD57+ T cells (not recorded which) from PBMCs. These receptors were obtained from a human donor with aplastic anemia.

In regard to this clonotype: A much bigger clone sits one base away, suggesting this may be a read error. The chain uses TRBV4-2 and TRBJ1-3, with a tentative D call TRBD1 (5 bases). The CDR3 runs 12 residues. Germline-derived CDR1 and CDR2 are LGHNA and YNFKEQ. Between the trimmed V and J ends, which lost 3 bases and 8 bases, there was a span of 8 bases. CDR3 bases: TGTGCCAGCAGCCAGGGGGGGTACACCATATATTTT. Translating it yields CASSQGGYTIYF.

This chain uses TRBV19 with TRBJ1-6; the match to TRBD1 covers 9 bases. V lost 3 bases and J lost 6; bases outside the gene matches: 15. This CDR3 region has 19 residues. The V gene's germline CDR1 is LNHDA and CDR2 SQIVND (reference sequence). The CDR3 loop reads CASSMEVSRDRVFNSPLHF. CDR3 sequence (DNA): TGTGCCAGTAGTATGGAGGTGTCTCGGGACAGGGTTTTTAATTCACCCCTCCACTTT.

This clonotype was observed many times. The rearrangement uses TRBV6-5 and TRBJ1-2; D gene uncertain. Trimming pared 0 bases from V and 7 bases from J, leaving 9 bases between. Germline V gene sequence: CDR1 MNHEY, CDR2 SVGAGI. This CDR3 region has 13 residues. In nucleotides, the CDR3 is TGTGCCAGCAGTTACTCGGATTCCATTGGCTACACCTTC. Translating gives CASSYSDSIGYTF.

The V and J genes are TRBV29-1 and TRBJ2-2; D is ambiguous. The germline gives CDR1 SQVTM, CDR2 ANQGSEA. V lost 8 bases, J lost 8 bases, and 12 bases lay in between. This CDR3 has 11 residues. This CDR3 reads CSPSKGGELFF. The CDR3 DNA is TGCAGCCCCAGTAAGGGTGGGGAGCTGTTTTTT.

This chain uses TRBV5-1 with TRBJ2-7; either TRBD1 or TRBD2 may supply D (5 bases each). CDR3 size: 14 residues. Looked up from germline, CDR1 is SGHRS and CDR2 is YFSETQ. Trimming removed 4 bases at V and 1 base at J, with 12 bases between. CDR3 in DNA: TGCGCCAGCAGCCCGAGGGACGGATCCTACGAGCAGTACTTC. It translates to CASSPRDGSYEQYF. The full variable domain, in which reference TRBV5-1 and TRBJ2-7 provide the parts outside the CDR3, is KAGVTQTPRYLIKTRGQQVTLSCSPISGHRSVSWYQQTPGQGLQFLFEYFSETQRNKGNFPGRFSGRQFSNSRSEMNVSTLELGDSALYLCASSPRDGSYEQYFGPGTRLTVT.

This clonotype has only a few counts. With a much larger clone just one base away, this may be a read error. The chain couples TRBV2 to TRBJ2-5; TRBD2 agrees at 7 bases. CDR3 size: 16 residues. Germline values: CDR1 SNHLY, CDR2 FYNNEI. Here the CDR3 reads CASPPGASGLQGTQYF. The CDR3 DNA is TGTGCCAGCCCCCCTGGGGCTAGCGGTTTACAAGGGACCCAGTACTTC.

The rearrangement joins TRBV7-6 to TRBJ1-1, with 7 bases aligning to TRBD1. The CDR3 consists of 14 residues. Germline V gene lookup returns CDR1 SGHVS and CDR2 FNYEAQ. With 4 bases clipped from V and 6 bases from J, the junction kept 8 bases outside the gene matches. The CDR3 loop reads CASSSRTGQAEAFF. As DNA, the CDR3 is TGTGCCAGCAGCTCCCGGACAGGCCAGGCTGAAGCTTTCTTT.

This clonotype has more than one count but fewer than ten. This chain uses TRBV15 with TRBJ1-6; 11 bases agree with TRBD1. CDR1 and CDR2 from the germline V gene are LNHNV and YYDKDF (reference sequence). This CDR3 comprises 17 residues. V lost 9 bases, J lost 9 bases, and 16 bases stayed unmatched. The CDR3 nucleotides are TGTGCCACAAACGGACAGGGGGCGGAGGGACAAGGTTCACCCCTCCACTTT. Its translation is CATNGQGAEGQGSPLHF.

The chain's CDR3 is CATDSSNEQFF. Written as DNA, the CDR3 is TGTGCCACCGACTCCAGCAATGAGCAGTTCTTC. V and J are TRBV2 and TRBJ2-1, with unresolved D. With 10 bases removed from V and 6 bases from J, the gap between germline ends came to 10 bases. Germline-derived CDR1 and CDR2 are SNHLY and FYNNEI. The CDR3 covers 11 residues. The entire variable domain, with the rest obtained from reference TRBV2 and TRBJ2-1, is as follows: EPEVTQTPSHQVTQMGQEVILRCVPISNHLYFYWYRQILGQKVEFLVSFYNNEISEKSEIFDDQFSVERPDGSNFTLKIRSTKLEDSAMYFCATDSSNEQFFGPGTRLTVL.

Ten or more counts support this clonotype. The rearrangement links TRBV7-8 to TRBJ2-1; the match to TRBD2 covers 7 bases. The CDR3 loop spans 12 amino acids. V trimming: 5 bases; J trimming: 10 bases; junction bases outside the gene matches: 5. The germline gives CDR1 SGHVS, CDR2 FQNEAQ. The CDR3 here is CASSQGGPEQFF. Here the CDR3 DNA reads TGTGCCAGCAGCCAGGGAGGGCCGGAGCAGTTCTTC.

The CDR3 DNA follows: TGTGCCACCAGGGCTCCGGGACTAGCGGGGGACACAGATACGCAGTATTTT. Translated, it gives CATRAPGLAGDTDTQYF. This chain connects TRBV15 to TRBJ2-3, with 14 bases fitting TRBD2. The junction had 7 bases not matched to a gene; V was cut back by 6 bases and J by 2 bases. Germline CDR1 is LNHNV and CDR2 is YYDKDF (reference sequence). This CDR3 is built from 17 residues.

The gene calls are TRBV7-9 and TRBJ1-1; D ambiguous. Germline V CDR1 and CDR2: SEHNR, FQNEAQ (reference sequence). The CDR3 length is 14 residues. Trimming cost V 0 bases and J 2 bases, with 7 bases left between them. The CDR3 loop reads CASSLAGRNTEAFF. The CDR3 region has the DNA TGTGCCAGCAGCTTAGCAGGGCGCAACACTGAAGCTTTCTTT. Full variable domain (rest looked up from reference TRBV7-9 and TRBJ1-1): DTGVSQNPRHKITKRGQNVTFRCDPISEHNRLYWYRQTLGQGPEFLTYFQNEAQLEKSRLLSDRFSAERPKGSFSTLEIQRTEQGDSAMYLCASSLAGRNTEAFFGQGTRLTVV.

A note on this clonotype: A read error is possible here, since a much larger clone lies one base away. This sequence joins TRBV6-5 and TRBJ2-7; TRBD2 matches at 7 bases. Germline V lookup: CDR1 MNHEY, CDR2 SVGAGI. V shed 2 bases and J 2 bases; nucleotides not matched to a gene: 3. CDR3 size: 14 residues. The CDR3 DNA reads TGTGCCAGCAGTTACAGTCGGGGGGCCTACGAGCAGTACTTC. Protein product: CASSYSRGAYEQYF.